The 8 T cell receptor beta chains presented below share a single source sample, sequenced in a study of beta chain features in type 1 diabetes. Points from the study as a whole: TCRB CDR3 length was moderately but significantly reduced in all four CD4+ subsets of Type 1 diabetes patients.

Their recognized antigens are unknown. Expressed TCRB transcripts were sequenced after all isolated RNA was converted to cDNA. Measured with immunoSEQ multiplex PCR; TCRdb has only the in-frame clones, and not every one. The sample lists 240,000 or so clones, just over 20% occurring once. Sequencing used naive CD4+ T cells from blood. Receptors were obtained from a woman aged 40 to 49 with type 1 diabetes.

This clone came up a few times. The chain carries TRBV5-6 and TRBJ2-5; D is uncertain. V lost 6 bases to trimming and J lost 2 bases, with 5 bases between them. Germline V gene data show CDR1 as SGHDT and CDR2 as YYEEEE. This CDR3 has 11 residues. CDR3 protein: CASTRQETQYF. CDR3 nucleotide sequence: TGTGCCAGCACTAGGCAAGAGACCCAGTACTTC.

This clone has a handful of counts. The chain carries TRBV10-3 and TRBJ2-1; TRBD1 matches 7 bases. Trimming cost V 3 bases and J 10 bases; bases outside gene matches: 3. Germline CDR1 reads ENHRY; CDR2 reads SYGVKD. This CDR3 has 12 residues. The CDR3 here is CAISDDRVEQFF. The DNA for the CDR3 is TGTGCCATCAGTGATGACAGGGTAGAGCAGTTCTTC.

This rearrangement joins TRBV5-1 to TRBJ2-7, with 8 nucleotides matching TRBD2. Looked up from germline, CDR1 is SGHRS and CDR2 is YFSETQ. V lost 8 bases and J lost 7; bases outside the gene matches: 5. The CDR3 has 11 residues. CDR3 sequence (DNA): TGCGCCAGTGCAGCGGGAGTGGAGCAGTACTTC. As protein: CASAAGVEQYF. Drawing the rest from reference TRBV5-1 and TRBJ2-7, the complete variable domain is KAGVTQTPRYLIKTRGQQVTLSCSPISGHRSVSWYQQTPGQGLQFLFEYFSETQRNKGNFPGRFSGRQFSNSRSEMNVSTLELGDSALYLCASAAGVEQYFGPGTRLTVT.

The CDR3 DNA is TGCGCCAGCAGCTTGGGGCTAGCGGAGCACAATGAGCAGTTCTTC. Its translation is CASSLGLAEHNEQFF. This sequence joins TRBV5-1 and TRBJ2-1; 7 positions agree with TRBD2. The CDR3 totals 15 residues. Germline V CDR1 and CDR2: SGHRS, YFSETQ. The J segment lost 5 bases and the V segment lost 0 bases, leaving 5 bases of the junction unmatched. Together with reference TRBV5-1 and TRBJ2-1, the CDR3 gives the full variable domain: KAGVTQTPRYLIKTRGQQVTLSCSPISGHRSVSWYQQTPGQGLQFLFEYFSETQRNKGNFPGRFSGRQFSNSRSEMNVSTLELGDSALYLCASSLGLAEHNEQFFGPGTRLTVL.

There are a few counts of this clone. The genes are TRBV7-9 and TRBJ1-1; the D is unclear. The CDR3 is 14 amino acids. Germline CDR1 reads SEHNR; CDR2 reads FQNEAQ (reference sequence). V dropped 1 base and J dropped 1 base, with 7 bases sitting between them. The CDR3 spells CASSLEEENTEAFF. In nucleotides, the CDR3 is TGTGCCAGCAGCTTAGAGGAGGAGAACACTGAAGCTTTCTTT.

This clone was observed a few times. V and J are TRBV4-1 and TRBJ1-6; TRBD1 is a possible D gene (5 bases). Germline loops: CDR1 MGHRA, CDR2 YSYEKL. The CDR3 is made up of 19 amino acids. Between the trimmed V and J ends, which lost 4 bases and 0 bases, there was a span of 19 bases. CDR3 in amino acids: CASSRLAAAGTSYNSPLHF. The CDR3 nucleotides are TGCGCCAGCAGCCGCTTGGCGGCAGCGGGGACCTCCTATAATTCACCCCTCCACTTT.

There are a few counts of this clone. The V and J genes are TRBV30 and TRBJ2-3; 7 bases are shared with TRBD2. Losses at the gene ends were 2 bases for V and 0 bases for J; bases not matched to a gene: 8. Germline CDR1 GTSNPN, CDR2 SVGIG (reference sequence). The CDR3 spans 16 residues. The CDR3 DNA sequence: TGTGCCTGGAGTCCGGGACTATCGTCTAGCACAGATACGCAGTATTTT. It yields the protein CAWSPGLSSSTDTQYF. Drawing the rest from reference TRBV30 and TRBJ2-3, the complete variable domain is SQTIHQWPATLVQPVGSPLSLECTVEGTSNPNLYWYRQAAGRGLQLLFYSVGIGQISSEVPQNLSASRPQDRQFILSSKKLLLSDSGFYLCAWSPGLSSSTDTQYFGPGTRLTVL.

The chain has TRBV30 and TRBJ2-3; no clear D gene. This CDR3 is built from 13 residues. The V gene's germline CDR1 is GTSNPN and CDR2 SVGIG (reference sequence). Trimming stripped 1 base from V and 2 bases from J, with 7 bases between. The CDR3 here is CAWSDSSTDTQYF. The CDR3 DNA follows: TGTGCCTGGAGTGATAGTTCCACAGATACGCAGTATTTT.